Shown below are 2 T cell receptor beta chains from a single sample sequenced in a study of T cells in Graves' hyperthyroidism and ophthalmopathy (dated by TCRdb to about 2019). Libraries were constructed by multiplex PCR. Sequenced using an Illumina HiSeq 2000. Amplification of TCR beta CDR3 regions was carried out from RNA transcripts. The first round of RT-PCR for the TCR CDR3 was performed with the HTBI primer set and the Qiagen OneStep RT-PCR kit. The public sequencing data were trimmed at Q25 with fastp and processed into clonotypes with MiXCR by TCRdb, which kept only in-frame beta chains. For every CDR3 protein sequence, its rows merge into one entry that carries the most common genes and DNA. Here the sample has about 540,000 distinct CDR3 sequences; 40% to 55% occur a single time. The ten largest clonotypes hold around 8% of the sample. Source material: peripheral blood or thyroid tissue (not recorded which). The source of these receptors is a woman aged 18-29 years with Graves' hyperthyroidism.

This clonotype has at least ten counts. The chain recombines TRBV20-1 with TRBJ1-6; the match to TRBD1 covers 7 bases. This CDR3 contains 15 residues. CDR1 and CDR2 from the germline V gene are DFQATT and SNEGSKA (reference sequence). The junction had 14 bases not matched to a gene; V was cut back by 2 bases and J by 13 bases. The CDR3 here is CSARLPRDSFFPLHF. The CDR3 DNA reads as TGCAGTGCTAGACTACCCCGGGACAGCTTCTTCCCCCTCCACTTT.

The CDR3 coding sequence is TGCAGCGTTGAGGAAACAGGGGCCAACGTCCTGACTTTC. Residues: CSVEETGANVLTF. The genes are TRBV29-1 and TRBJ2-6; D unresolved. CDR1 and CDR2 (germline): SQVTM, ANQGSEA. The CDR3 extends over 13 amino acids. V was clipped by 3 bases and J by 4 bases, with 7 bases between them.